This TCR beta chain derives from a study of blood T cell repertoires in COVID-19 (TCRdb year 2020). Looking at the study overall: Samples from collaborators originated in the United States, Italy and Spain and spanned both the acute and convalescent phases of COVID-19. The prospective study material was composed of cDNA or gDNA derived from T cells, B-cell-depleted T cells, or PBMCs. The dataset comprised deeply sampled blood TCRbeta repertoires from subjects exposed to, actively infected with, or recovered from COVID-19. A freely available public database, intended as a resource for researchers studying the immune response to SARS-CoV-2, is where the repertoires were released. Samples came from the ongoing ImmuneRACE study (first 160 participants) plus 1,254 subjects from 6 global collaborators. A de-identified subject ID, COVID-19 status, age in years and sex were almost always included in the sample metadata. Where HLA class I and class II types were available, the types were taken from metadata supplied by the sample provider, not from assay-based typing.

TCRbeta CDR3 regions were amplified from genomic DNA using the immunoSEQ Assay, a bias-controlled multiplex PCR. Regarding the original processing steps: The number of nucleated cells in each sample was estimated by amplification of reference gene primers within the assay. Sequence reads were collapsed and filtered to measure the absolute abundance of every unique TCRbeta CDR3 rearrangement. For each sample, productive Simpson clonality was calculated as the square root of Simpson's diversity index across productive rearrangements. TCRdb took this table from immuneACCESS and kept in-frame rearrangements with V and J called. Such tables lack part of the clones; where checked against another copy, unresolved V genes explain under half of the gap, and the rest is unexplained. V and J calls and clone size are given by that table; D and trimming were obtained from the DNA. For this sample the table gives 470,000 or so clones, of which about 85% were detected only once. Together, the top ten hold 1.5% to 2% of the sample.

In the prospective study, participants were about 18 to 90 years old, resided in under 30 geographic areas of the United States, and were enrolled through a virtual design. To assign participants to cohorts, the prospective study relied on clinical history that participants themselves reported in a screening survey and a study questionnaire. In the prospective study, whole blood, serum and a nasopharyngeal or oropharyngeal swab were collected from each participant by mobile phlebotomists. Over an approximately 2-month period, participants in the prospective study had the option of providing additional blood draws and questionnaires. Blood samples from the prospective study were shipped frozen or at room temperature prior to DNA extraction. Paper-wide results and their limitations: The amount of clinical and demographic metadata varied by source and participant and was provided uncurated.

V was cut back by 8 bases and J by 1 base, leaving a gap of 32 bases between them. From the cysteine through the phenylalanine, the CDR3 covers 20 amino acids. Only CDR3 DNA is held: 60 bases, read in frame from base 1. From a lookup of the germline V gene, CDR1 and CDR2 are MDHEN and SYDVKM. As concerns this clone: Its antigen remains undetermined. Base qualities are not at hand, and no much larger clone is one base apart.

The clonotype originates from a woman aged 18 to 35 with acute COVID-19. The rearranged chain carries TRBV28 and TRBJ1-1; TRBD1 is perhaps the D gene, given 6 matching bases. Specimen: PBMCs or T cells enriched from blood (not recorded which). Here the CDR3 is given as CASAKTGQTGWRSKNTEAFF. The DNA sequence follows: TGTGCCAGCGCGAAAACCGGTCAGACAGGCTGGCGATCCAAGAACACTGAAGCTTTCTTT.